This T cell receptor beta chain was observed in a study of metastatic and nonmetastatic thyroid tumors. In the study overall: Thyroid patients, malignant and benign, had repertoires compared across blood and tumor or nodule tissue.

This clone was detected ten times or more. Its antigen remains unidentified. Study-level results: The reported finding was significantly higher TCR beta diversity in malignant thyroid tumors relative to benign nodules, in blood and tumor.

All patients were untreated before thyroid surgery. In the authors' methods: Construction of a distant-metastasis classifier for papillary thyroid cancer relied on CDR3 differences across clinicopathological groups. TCRdb re-analyzed the PCR reads using MiXCR. V and J calls and clone size were set by TCRdb, not the authors. Of around 28,000 clones in the sample, around 13% are singletons; the top ten hold 4% to 6%. The sequencing sample was made of blood. The origin of this receptor is a female donor with papillary thyroid cancer or a benign thyroid nodule (not recorded which). Some clones in this sample may be carry-over from other donors' samples.

CDR3 sequence reads: CASSTGLVNEQYF. DNA of the CDR3: TGTGCCAGCAGTACGGGCCTAGTAAACGAGCAGTACTTC. This chain uses TRBV6-2 or TRBV6-3 with TRBJ2-7, with D unresolved. Per germline, CDR1 MNHEY and CDR2 SVGEGT. The V end was cut by 5 bases, the J end by 5 bases, with 13 bases between. The CDR3 consists of 13 residues.